The rows below give T cell receptor beta chains drawn from one sample of a study of shared clonotypes between healthy human individuals. Repertoires were generated with immunoSEQ multiplex PCR, while TCRdb's copy carries only in-frame clones and drops some. The sample records 110,000 or so clones, around two thirds being singletons. The sequencing input was memory CD8+ T cells sorted from blood. The receptors stem from a woman between 25 and 40 years old in good health. CDR3s include the opening cysteine and the closing phenylalanine or tryptophan. D genes are given only for firm matches. Not all rows give a size; the values are once, few, many and, for expanded clones, a class.

j_call,clone_size,v_call,cdr3_length,d_call,cdr3_aa,cdr3_nt
TRBJ2-7,many,TRBV5-6,19,TRBD2,CASSLAETSGERFDYEQYF,TGTGCCAGCAGCTTGGCCGAGACTAGCGGGGAGCGGTTCGACTACGAGCAGTACTTC
TRBJ2-7,.,TRBV7-8,17,TRBD1,CASSSPGQVPNNYEQYF,TGTGCCAGCAGCTCCCCCGGACAGGTCCCCAATAACTACGAGCAGTACTTC
TRBJ1-2,.,TRBV11-2,16,.,CASSLNRRRGGDGYTF,TGTGCCAGCAGCTTAAATCGGCGGCGCGGGGGCGATGGCTACACCTTC
TRBJ2-1,few,TRBV6-5,11,TRBD2,CASSDSGKKFF,TGTGCCAGCAGTGATAGCGGGAAGAAGTTCTTC
TRBJ2-3,once,TRBV7-2,15,.,CASSPPQRAPDTQYF,TGTGCCAGCAGCCCCCCTCAGAGGGCTCCAGATACGCAGTATTTT
TRBJ2-7,.,TRBV2,13,.,CASSLRLNYEQYF,TGTGCCAGCAGTCTGCGTCTGAATTACGAGCAGTACTTC
TRBJ2-3,few,TRBV27,15,.,CASSLSRFSTDTQYF,TGTGCCAGCAGTTTATCGAGATTCTCCACAGATACGCAGTATTTT
TRBJ2-5,.,TRBV7-9,16,.,CASSFLAGWSRETQYF,TGTGCCAGCAGCTTTCTTGCAGGGTGGTCGCGAGAGACCCAGTACTTC
TRBJ2-7,.,TRBV6-5,15,TRBD2,CASSSSSGSTHEQYF,TGTGCCAGCAGTTCGTCTAGCGGGAGTACCCACGAGCAGTACTTC
TRBJ2-2,.,TRBV5-1,14,.,CASSLGGNTGELFF,TGCGCCAGCAGCTTGGGAGGGAACACCGGGGAGCTGTTTTTT
TRBJ1-5,.,TRBV27,13,TRBD1,CASRPGGNQPQHF,TGTGCCAGCAGACCAGGGGGGAATCAGCCCCAGCATTTT
TRBJ2-1,once,TRBV2,14,.,CASSQAATYNEQFF,TGTGCCAGCAGTCAGGCGGCTACCTACAATGAGCAGTTCTTC
TRBJ2-7,.,TRBV6-5,14,.,CASNTGRDYYEQYF,TGTGCCAGCAATACAGGGAGGGATTACTACGAGCAGTACTTC
TRBJ1-2,.,TRBV7-9,12,.,CASSLGPGGYTF,TGTGCCAGCAGCTTAGGCCCGGGGGGCTACACCTTC
TRBJ2-1,few,TRBV7-4,19,.,CASSFRAPPFPPPPLEQFF,TGTGCCAGCAGCTTCCGGGCTCCACCTTTCCCCCCACCCCCCCTTGAGCAGTTCTTC
TRBJ2-1,once,TRBV29-1,15,TRBD1,CSVERTGSSYNEQFF,TGCAGCGTTGAGAGGACAGGGAGCTCCTACAATGAGCAGTTCTTC
TRBJ2-7,.,TRBV5-1,15,TRBD1,CASRTGTGSSYEQYF,TGCGCCAGCAGGACCGGGACAGGGTCCTCCTACGAGCAGTACTTC
TRBJ2-1,few,TRBV7-9,17,TRBD2,CASSLPLAGGHYNEQFF,TGTGCCAGCAGCTTACCACTAGCGGGAGGGCATTATAATGAGCAGTTCTTC